The 6 T cell receptor beta chains below come from one sample, sequenced in a study of blood T cells in healthy people across ages. Sample-barcoded 5' priming and a J-beta primer mix drove a second PCR of 7 to 11 cycles. TCRdb reanalysed the 5' RACE reads using MiXCR and keeps one entry per CDR3 protein. This table holds fewer than 900,000 distinct CDR3 sequences, 36% found once. Sequencing input: blood. These receptors all stem from a man between 18 and 29 years old in good health.

The chain carries TRBV4-3 and TRBJ2-7; the match to TRBD1 covers 9 bases. CDR3 size: 15 residues. The germline V gene has CDR1 LGHNA and CDR2 YSLEER. The trim removed 8 bases at V and 5 bases at J, leaving 13 bases unmatched. The CDR3 reads CASPEVRTGDDEQYF. The CDR3 DNA follows: TGCGCCAGCCCCGAAGTCAGGACAGGGGACGACGAGCAGTACTTC.

As regards this clonotype: One base away lies a much larger clone, so this may be a sequencing read error. The V and J genes are TRBV4-2 and TRBJ2-3; possibly TRBD2 for D (6 bases). Germline-derived CDR1 and CDR2 are LGHNA and YNFKEQ. V lost 1 base and J lost 6, with 17 bases in between. CDR3 length: 16 amino acids. The CDR3 protein is CASSQGNRASEDTQYF. The CDR3, as DNA: TGTGCCAGCAGCCAAGGTAATCGGGCTAGCGAGGATACGCAGTATTTT.

The chain uses TRBV6-5 and TRBJ1-2; D is possibly TRBD1 (6 bases). The CDR3 is made up of 13 amino acids. Trimming shortened V by 7 bases and J by 6 bases, and 15 bases separated the two germline ends. The germline CDR1 and CDR2 sequences are MNHEY and SVGAGI. The CDR3 sequence is CASKGVMSDGYTF. CDR3 in DNA: TGTGCCAGCAAGGGGGTCATGTCGGATGGCTACACCTTC.

This clonotype was observed many times. The junction shows a germline mismatch at one end, possibly a read error. V gene TRBV5-1 combines with J gene TRBJ1-2; D might be TRBD1 (5 bases). Germline CDR1 and CDR2: SGHRS and YFSETQ. CDR3 size: 13 residues. The CDR3 is CASSRGTDYGYTF. The CDR3 DNA sequence: TGTGCCAGCAGCCGCGGGACCGACTATGGCTACACCTTC.

This chain joins TRBV6-9 and TRBJ2-1, with D possibly matching TRBD2 (6 bases). The germline V gene has CDR1 MNHGY and CDR2 SVAAGI. Trimming left V 1 base short and J 4 bases short, with 11 bases between. The CDR3 runs 15 residues. CDR3 nucleotides: TGTGCCAGCAGTTATTGCAGCGGGCGATACAATGAGCAGTTCTTC. It is translated as CASSYCSGRYNEQFF.

V usage is TRBV20-1 and J usage is TRBJ2-4; tentative D call: TRBD1 (6 bases). The better agreement between TRBJ2-7 and the DNA end casts doubt on the J call. The length of the CDR3 is 13 residues. The germline gives CDR1 DFQATT, CDR2 SNEGSKA (reference sequence). Written as DNA, the CDR3 is TGCAGTGTTCACAGGGAGTTTGGATACGAGCAGTACTTC. Protein sequence: CSVHREFGYEQYF.